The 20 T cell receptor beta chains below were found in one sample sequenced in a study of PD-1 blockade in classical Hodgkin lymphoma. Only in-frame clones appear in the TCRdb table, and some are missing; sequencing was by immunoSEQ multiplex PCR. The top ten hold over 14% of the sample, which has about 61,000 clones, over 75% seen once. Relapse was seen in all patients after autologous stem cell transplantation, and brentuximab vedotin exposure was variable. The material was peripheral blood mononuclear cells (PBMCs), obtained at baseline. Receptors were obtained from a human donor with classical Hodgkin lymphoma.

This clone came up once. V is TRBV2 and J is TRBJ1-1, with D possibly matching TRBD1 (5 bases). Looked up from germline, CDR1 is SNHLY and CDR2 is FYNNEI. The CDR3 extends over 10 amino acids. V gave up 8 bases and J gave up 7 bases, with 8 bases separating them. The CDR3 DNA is TGTGCCAGCCGGGGGAATGAAGCTTTCTTT. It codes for CASRGNEAFF.

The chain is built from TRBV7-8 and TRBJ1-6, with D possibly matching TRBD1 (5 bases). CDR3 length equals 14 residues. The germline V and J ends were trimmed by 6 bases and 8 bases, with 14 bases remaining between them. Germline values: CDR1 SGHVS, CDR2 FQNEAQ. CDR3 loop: CASRLDSEYSPLHF. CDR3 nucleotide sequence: TGTGCCAGCAGACTCGACAGCGAGTATTCACCCCTCCACTTT.

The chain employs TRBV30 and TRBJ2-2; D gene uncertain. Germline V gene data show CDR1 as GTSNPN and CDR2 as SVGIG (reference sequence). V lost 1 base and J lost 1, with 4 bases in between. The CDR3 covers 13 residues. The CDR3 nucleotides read TGTGCCTGGAGTGCCCAGAACACCGGGGAGCTGTTTTTT. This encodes CAWSAQNTGELFF. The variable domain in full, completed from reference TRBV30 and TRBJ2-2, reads SQTIHQWPATLVQPVGSPLSLECTVEGTSNPNLYWYRQAAGRGLQLLFYSVGIGQISSEVPQNLSASRPQDRQFILSSKKLLLSDSGFYLCAWSAQNTGELFFGEGSRLTVL.

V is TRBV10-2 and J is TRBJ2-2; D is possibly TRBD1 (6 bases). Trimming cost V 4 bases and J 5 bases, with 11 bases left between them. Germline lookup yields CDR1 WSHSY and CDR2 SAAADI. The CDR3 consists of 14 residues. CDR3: CASSGGGATGELFF. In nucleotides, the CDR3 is TGCGCCAGCAGTGGAGGGGGAGCTACCGGGGAGCTGTTTTTT.

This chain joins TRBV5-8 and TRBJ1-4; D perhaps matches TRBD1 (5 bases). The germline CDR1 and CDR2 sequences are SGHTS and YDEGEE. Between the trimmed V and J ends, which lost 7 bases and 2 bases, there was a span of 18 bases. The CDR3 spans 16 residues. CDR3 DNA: TGTGCCAGCCCCATCAGGTGGGGGTCGACTAATGAAAAACTGTTTTTT. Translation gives CASPIRWGSTNEKLFF.

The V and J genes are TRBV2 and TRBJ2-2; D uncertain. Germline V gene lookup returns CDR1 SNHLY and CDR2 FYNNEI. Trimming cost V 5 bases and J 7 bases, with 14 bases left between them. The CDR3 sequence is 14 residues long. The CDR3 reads CASSTPGEYGELFF. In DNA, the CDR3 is TGTGCCAGCAGTACTCCCGGAGAATACGGGGAGCTGTTTTTT.

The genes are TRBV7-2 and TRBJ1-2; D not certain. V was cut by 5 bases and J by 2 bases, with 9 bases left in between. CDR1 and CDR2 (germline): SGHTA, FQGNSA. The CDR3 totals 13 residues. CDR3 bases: TGTGCCAGCAGCCCCATACAGAACTATGGCTACACCTTC. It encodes CASSPIQNYGYTF.

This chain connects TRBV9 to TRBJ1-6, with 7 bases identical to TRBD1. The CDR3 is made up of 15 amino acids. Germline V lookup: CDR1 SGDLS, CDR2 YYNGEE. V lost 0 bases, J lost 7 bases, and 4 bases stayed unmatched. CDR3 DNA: TGTGCCAGCAGCGTAGAGGCGACAGGGAATTCACCCCTCCACTTT. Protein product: CASSVEATGNSPLHF.

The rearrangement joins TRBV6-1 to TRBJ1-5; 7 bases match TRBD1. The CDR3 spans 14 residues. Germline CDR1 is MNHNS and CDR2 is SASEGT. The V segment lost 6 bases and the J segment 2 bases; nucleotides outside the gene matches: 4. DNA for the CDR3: TGTGCCAGCAGCTACGGGACAGGCAATCAGCCCCAGCATTTT. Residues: CASSYGTGNQPQHF.

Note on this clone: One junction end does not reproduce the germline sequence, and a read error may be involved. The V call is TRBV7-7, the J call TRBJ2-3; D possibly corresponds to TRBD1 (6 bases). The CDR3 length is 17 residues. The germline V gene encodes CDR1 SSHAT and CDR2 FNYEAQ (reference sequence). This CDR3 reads CASSLALGGPSTDTQYF. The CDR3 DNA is TGTGCTAGCAGCTTAGCGCTAGGGGGACCTAGCACAGATACGCAGTATTTT.

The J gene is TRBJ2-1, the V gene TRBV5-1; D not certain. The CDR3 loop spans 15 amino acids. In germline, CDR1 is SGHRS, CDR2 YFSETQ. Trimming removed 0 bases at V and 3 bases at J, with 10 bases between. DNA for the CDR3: TGCGCCAGCAGCTTGGAAGCAGGAGTCTACAATGAGCAGTTCTTC. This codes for CASSLEAGVYNEQFF.

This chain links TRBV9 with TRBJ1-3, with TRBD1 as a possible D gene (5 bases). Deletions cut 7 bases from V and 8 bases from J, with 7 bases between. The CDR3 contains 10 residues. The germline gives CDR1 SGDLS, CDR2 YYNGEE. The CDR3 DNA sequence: TGTGCCAGCTCGGGGGACACCATATATTTT. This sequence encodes CASSGDTIYF.

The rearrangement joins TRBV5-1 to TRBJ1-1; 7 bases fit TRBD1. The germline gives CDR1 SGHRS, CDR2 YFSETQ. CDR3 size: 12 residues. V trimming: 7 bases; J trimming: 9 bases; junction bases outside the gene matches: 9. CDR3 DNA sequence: TGCGCCAGCCAGACCTACAGGGGCCAAGCTTTCTTT. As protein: CASQTYRGQAFF.

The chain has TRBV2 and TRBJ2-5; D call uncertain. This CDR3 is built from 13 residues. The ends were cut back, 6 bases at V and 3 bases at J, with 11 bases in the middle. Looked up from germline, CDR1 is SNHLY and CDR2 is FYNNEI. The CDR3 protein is CASRRGREETQYF. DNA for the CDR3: TGTGCCAGCAGGCGCGGACGGGAAGAGACCCAGTACTTC.

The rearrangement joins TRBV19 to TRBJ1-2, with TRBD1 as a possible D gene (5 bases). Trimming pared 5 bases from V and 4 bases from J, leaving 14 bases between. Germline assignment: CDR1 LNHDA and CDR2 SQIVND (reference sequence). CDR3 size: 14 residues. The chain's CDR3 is CASSFGAILYGYTF. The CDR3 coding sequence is TGTGCCAGTAGTTTCGGGGCCATCCTCTATGGCTACACCTTC.

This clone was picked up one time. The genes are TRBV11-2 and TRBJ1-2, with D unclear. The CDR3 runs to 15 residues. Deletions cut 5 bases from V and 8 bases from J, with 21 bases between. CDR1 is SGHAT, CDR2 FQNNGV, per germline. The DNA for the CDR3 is TGTGCCAGCAGCCCCACCCGCGCCGGCTTTGGAGGCTACACCTTC. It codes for CASSPTRAGFGGYTF.

This CDR3 is CASSGGGYEQYF. DNA of the CDR3: TGTGCCAGCTCAGGGGGTGGTTACGAGCAGTACTTC. The chain joins TRBV27 to TRBJ2-7; the match to TRBD1 covers 7 bases. Germline CDR1 MNHEY, CDR2 SMNVEV (reference sequence). V trimming: 8 bases; J trimming: 4 bases; junction bases outside the gene matches: 5. The CDR3 loop spans 12 amino acids.

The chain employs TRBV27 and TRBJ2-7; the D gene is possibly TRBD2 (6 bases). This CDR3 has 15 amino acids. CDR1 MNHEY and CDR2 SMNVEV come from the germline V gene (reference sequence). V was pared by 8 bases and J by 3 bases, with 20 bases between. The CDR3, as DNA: TGTGCCAGCGGGCCCCAGCGGGTCCTTGGCTACGAGCAGTACTTC. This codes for CASGPQRVLGYEQYF.

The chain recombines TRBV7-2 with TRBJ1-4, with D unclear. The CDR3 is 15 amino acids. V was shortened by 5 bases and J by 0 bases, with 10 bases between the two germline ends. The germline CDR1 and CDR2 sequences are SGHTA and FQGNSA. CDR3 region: CASSQNRATNEKLFF. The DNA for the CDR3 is TGTGCCAGCAGCCAGAATCGAGCAACTAATGAAAAACTGTTTTTT.

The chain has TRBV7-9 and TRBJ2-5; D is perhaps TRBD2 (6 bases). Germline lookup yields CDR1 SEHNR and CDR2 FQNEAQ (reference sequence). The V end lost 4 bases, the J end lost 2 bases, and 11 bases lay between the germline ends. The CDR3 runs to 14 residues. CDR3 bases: TGTGCCAGCAGCTCAGACCGGGGGCAAGAGACCCAGTACTTC. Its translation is CASSSDRGQETQYF.